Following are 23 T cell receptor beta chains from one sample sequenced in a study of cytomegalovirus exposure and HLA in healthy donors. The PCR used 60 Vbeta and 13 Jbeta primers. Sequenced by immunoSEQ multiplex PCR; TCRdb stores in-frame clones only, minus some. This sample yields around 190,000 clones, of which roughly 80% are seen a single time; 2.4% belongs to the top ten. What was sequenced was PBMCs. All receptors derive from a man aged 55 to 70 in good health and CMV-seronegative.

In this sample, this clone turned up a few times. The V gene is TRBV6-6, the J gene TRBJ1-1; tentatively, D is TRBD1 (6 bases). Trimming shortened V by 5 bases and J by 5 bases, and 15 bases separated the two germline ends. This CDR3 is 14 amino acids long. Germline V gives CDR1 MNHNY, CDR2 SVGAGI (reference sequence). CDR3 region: CASSAQGFGTEAFF. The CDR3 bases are TGTGCCAGCAGTGCACAGGGCTTTGGGACTGAAGCTTTCTTT.

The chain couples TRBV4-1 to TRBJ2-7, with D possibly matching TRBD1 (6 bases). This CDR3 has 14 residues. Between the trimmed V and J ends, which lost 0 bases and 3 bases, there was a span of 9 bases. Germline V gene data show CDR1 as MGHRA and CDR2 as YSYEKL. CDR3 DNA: TGCGCCAGCAGCCAAGATGAACAGGGCTACGAGCAGTACTTC. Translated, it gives CASSQDEQGYEQYF.

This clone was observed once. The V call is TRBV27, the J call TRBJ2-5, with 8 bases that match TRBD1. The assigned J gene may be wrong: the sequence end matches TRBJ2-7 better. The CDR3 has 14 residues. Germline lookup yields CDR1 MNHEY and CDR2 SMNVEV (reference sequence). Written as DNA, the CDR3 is TGTGCCAGCAGTGCCGGGACAGGTTATTACGAGCAGTACTTC. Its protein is CASSAGTGYYEQYF.

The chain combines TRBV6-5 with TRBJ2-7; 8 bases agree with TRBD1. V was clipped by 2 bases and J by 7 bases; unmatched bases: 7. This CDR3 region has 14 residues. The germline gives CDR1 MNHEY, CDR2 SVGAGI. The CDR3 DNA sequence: TGTGCCAGCAGTTACAGGCAGGGGGCTGGAGAGCAGTACTTC. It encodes CASSYRQGAGEQYF.

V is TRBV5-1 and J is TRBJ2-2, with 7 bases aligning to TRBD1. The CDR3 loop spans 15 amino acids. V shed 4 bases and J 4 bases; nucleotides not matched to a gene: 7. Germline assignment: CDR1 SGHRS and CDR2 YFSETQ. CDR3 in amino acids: CASSIRQGFTGELFF. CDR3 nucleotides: TGCGCCAGCAGCATAAGACAGGGTTTCACCGGGGAGCTGTTTTTT.

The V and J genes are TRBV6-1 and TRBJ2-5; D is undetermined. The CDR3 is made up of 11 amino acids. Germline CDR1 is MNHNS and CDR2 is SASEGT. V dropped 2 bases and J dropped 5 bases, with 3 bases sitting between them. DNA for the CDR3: TGTGCCAGCAGTGAACCGGAGACCCAGTACTTC. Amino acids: CASSEPETQYF.

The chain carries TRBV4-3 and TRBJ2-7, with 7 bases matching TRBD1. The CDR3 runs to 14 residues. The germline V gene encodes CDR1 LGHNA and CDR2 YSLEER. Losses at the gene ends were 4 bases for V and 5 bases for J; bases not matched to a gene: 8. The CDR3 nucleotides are TGCGCCAGCAGCCTACAGACAGGGCCCCACGAGCAGTACTTC. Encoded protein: CASSLQTGPHEQYF.

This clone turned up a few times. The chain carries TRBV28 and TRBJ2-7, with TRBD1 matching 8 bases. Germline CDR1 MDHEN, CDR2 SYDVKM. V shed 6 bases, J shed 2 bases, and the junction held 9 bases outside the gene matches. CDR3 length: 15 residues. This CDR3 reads CASRRQGARPYEQYF. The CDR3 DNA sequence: TGTGCCAGCAGGCGTCAGGGGGCAAGACCCTACGAGCAGTACTTC.

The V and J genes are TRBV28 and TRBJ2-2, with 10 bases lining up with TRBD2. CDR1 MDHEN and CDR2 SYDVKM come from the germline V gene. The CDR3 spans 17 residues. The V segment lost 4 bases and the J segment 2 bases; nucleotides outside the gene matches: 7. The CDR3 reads CASSSNSGRANTGELFF. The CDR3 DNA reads TGTGCCAGCAGTTCCAACAGCGGGAGGGCCAACACCGGGGAGCTGTTTTTT.

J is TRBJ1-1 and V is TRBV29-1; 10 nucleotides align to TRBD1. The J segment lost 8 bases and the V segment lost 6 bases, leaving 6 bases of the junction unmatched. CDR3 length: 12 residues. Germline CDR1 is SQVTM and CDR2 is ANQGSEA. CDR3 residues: CSVPTGGNEAFF. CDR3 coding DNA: TGCAGCGTCCCGACAGGGGGCAACGAAGCTTTCTTT.

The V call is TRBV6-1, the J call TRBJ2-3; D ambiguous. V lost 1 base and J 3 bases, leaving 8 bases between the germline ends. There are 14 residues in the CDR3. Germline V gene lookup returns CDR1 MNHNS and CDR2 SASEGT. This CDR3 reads CASSEGTPTDTQYF. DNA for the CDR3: TGTGCCAGCAGTGAAGGAACACCTACAGATACGCAGTATTTT.

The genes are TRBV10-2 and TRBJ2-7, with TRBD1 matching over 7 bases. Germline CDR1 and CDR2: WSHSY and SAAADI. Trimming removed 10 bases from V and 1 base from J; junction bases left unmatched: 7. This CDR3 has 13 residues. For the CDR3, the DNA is TGCGCCACCATTTTGGACAGGTCCTACGAGCAGTACTTC. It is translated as CATILDRSYEQYF.

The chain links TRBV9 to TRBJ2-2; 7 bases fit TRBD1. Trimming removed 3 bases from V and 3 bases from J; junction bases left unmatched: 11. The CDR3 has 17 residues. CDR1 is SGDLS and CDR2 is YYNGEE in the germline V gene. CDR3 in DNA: TGTGCCAGCAGCGCCAGGGGGTCCTCCCGGGACACCGGGGAGCTGTTTTTT. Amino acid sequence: CASSARGSSRDTGELFF.

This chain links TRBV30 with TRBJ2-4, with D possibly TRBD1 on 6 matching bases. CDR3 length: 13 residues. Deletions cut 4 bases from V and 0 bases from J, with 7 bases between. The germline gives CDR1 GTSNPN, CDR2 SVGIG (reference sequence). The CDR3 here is CAWKGQAKNIQYF. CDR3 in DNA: TGTGCCTGGAAGGGACAAGCCAAAAACATTCAGTACTTC.

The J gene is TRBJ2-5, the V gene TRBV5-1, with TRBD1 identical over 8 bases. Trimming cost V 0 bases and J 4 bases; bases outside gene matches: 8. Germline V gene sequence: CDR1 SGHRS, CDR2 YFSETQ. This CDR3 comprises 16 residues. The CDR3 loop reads CASSLGAGGVGETQYF. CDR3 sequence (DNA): TGCGCCAGCAGCTTGGGGGCAGGGGGCGTAGGAGAGACCCAGTACTTC.

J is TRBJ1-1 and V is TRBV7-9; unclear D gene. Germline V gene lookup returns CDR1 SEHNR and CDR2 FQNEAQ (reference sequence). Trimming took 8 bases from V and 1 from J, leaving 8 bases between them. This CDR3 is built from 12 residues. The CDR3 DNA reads TGTGCCAGCTCGGAGGGGAACACTGAAGCTTTCTTT. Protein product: CASSEGNTEAFF.

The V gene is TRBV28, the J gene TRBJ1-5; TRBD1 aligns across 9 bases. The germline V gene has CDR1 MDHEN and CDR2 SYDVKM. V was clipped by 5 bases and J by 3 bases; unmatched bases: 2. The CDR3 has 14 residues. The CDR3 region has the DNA TGTGCCAGCAGTCGGGACAGGGACAATCAGCCCCAGCATTTT. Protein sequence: CASSRDRDNQPQHF.

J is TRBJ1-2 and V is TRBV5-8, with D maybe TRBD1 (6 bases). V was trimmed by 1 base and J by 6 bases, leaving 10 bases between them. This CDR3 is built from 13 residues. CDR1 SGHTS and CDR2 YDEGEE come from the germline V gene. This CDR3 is CASSLRGAHGYTF. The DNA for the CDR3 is TGTGCCAGCAGCTTGCGGGGGGCGCATGGCTACACCTTC.

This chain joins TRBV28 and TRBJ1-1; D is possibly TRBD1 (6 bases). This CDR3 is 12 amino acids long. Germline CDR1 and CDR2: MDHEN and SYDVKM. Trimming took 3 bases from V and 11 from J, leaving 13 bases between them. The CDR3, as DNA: TGTGCCAGCAGTTTGAGCGGGACACCCGCTTTCTTT. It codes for CASSLSGTPAFF. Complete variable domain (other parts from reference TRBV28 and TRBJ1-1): DVKVTQSSRYLVKRTGEKVFLECVQDMDHENMFWYRQDPGLGLRLIYFSYDVKMKEKGDIPEGYSVSREKKERFSLILESASTNQTSMYLCASSLSGTPAFFGQGTRLTVV.

The CDR3 loop is CASSPHRHDYEQYF. CDR3 DNA: TGCGCCAGCAGTCCCCATCGACACGACTACGAGCAGTACTTC. J is TRBJ2-7 and V is TRBV23-1, with D hard to call. TRBV23-1 is an ORF, with its function uncertain. The V end lost 4 bases, the J end lost 3 bases, and 13 bases lay between the germline ends. The CDR3 consists of 14 residues.

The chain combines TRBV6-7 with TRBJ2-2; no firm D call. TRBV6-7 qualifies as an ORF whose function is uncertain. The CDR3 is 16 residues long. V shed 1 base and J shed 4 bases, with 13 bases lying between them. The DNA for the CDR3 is TGTGCCAGCAGTTACTGGGCGCCAGGTTGCACCGGGGAGCTGTTTTTT. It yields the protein CASSYWAPGCTGELFF.

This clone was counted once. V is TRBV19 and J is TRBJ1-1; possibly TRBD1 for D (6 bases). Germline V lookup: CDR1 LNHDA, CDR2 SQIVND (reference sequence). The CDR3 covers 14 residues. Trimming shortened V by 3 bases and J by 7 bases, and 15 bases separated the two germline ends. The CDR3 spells CASSIAGARIEAFF. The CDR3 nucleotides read TGTGCCAGTAGTATTGCGGGGGCGCGTATTGAAGCTTTCTTT.

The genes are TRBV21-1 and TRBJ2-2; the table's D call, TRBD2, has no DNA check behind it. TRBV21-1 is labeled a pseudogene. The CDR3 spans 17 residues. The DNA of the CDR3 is TGTGCCAGCAGCAAAGCTGATGGCGGGAGGAACACCGGGGAGCTGTTTTTT. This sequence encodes CASSKADGGRNTGELFF.